The 6 T cell receptor beta chains listed next were all sequenced from one sample in a study of blood T cell repertoires in COVID-19. Assay used: immunoSEQ multiplex PCR; TCRdb lists only in-frame clones, some missing. The repertoire holds roughly 68,000 clones, around 89% seen once, with over 9.5% in the top ten. The sequenced sample was PBMCs or T cells enriched from blood (not recorded which). Receptor source: a woman aged 40 to 50 who had recovered from COVID-19.

The chain recombines TRBV20-1 with TRBJ2-5; 12 bases fit TRBD2. J lost 0 bases, V lost 3 bases, and 11 bases had no gene match. CDR1 and CDR2 (germline): DFQATT, SNEGSKA (reference sequence). CDR3 length equals 18 residues. The CDR3 coding sequence is TGCAGTGCTAGTCCTAGCGGGGGGGCATCCATCTACCAAGAGACCCAGTACTTC. Translated, it gives CSASPSGGASIYQETQYF.

The gene calls are TRBV27 and TRBJ1-5, with D possibly matching TRBD1 (6 bases). The germline V gene has CDR1 MNHEY and CDR2 SMNVEV (reference sequence). The CDR3 has 14 residues. V was shortened by 6 bases and J by 7 bases, with 16 bases between the two germline ends. CDR3 sequence reads: CASSPRGAQQPQHF. The CDR3, as DNA: TGTGCCAGCAGCCCCCGGGGGGCGCAGCAGCCCCAGCATTTT.

The CDR3 protein is CASSYGAGGPDEQFF. Here the CDR3 DNA reads TGTGCCAGCAGTTACGGGGCGGGGGGGCCGGATGAGCAGTTCTTC. The chain employs TRBV6-5 and TRBJ2-1; 9 bases line up with TRBD2. Germline CDR1 is MNHEY and CDR2 is SVGAGI. With V trimmed by 2 bases and J by 8 bases, 7 bases remained unmatched. This CDR3 has 15 residues.

The rearrangement joins TRBV7-9 to TRBJ2-5; a possible D gene is TRBD2 (7 bases). This CDR3 region has 17 residues. CDR1 and CDR2 from the germline V gene are SEHNR and FQNEAQ (reference sequence). Between the trimmed V and J ends, which lost 5 bases and 5 bases, there was a span of 24 bases. The CDR3 DNA is TGTGCCAGCAGCCCAAGAGGTGGGGGGGCCATCGGGGAGACCCAGTACTTC. Amino acid sequence: CASSPRGGGAIGETQYF. Based on the CDR3 plus reference TRBV7-9 and TRBJ2-5, the full variable domain is DTGVSQNPRHKITKRGQNVTFRCDPISEHNRLYWYRQTLGQGPEFLTYFQNEAQLEKSRLLSDRFSAERPKGSFSTLEIQRTEQGDSAMYLCASSPRGGGAIGETQYFGPGTRLLVL.

This clone was seen a few times. The rearrangement joins TRBV19 to TRBJ2-1; possible D gene TRBD2, 6 bases. The CDR3 contains 15 residues. Germline CDR1 is LNHDA and CDR2 is SQIVND (reference sequence). Trimming shortened V by 2 bases and J by 5 bases, and 13 bases separated the two germline ends. The CDR3 DNA reads as TGTGCCAGTAGTATATCAAGCGGGCGCCACAATGAGCAGTTCTTC. This codes for CASSISSGRHNEQFF.

The chain is built from TRBV19 and TRBJ1-2; 11 bases are shared with TRBD1. CDR3 length equals 17 residues. J lost 1 base, V lost 5 bases, and 9 bases had no gene match. The germline V gene encodes CDR1 LNHDA and CDR2 SQIVND (reference sequence). The DNA for the CDR3 is TGTGCCAGTAGTGCCGGACAGGGGGCTTGGGATAACTATGGCTACACCTTC. Translation gives CASSAGQGAWDNYGYTF.